This TCR beta chain was observed in a study of blood T cell repertoires in COVID-19. About the research overall: Italy, Spain and the United States were the sources of the convalescent and acute COVID-19 samples. From T cells, B-cell-depleted T cells, or PBMCs came the material, which was cDNA or gDNA.

Those who participated ranged in age from roughly 18 to 89 years and resided in about 24 US areas. Membership in each cohort depended on participant-reported clinical history. Germline V gives CDR1 MDHEN, CDR2 SYDVKM. This CDR3 comprises 13 residues. The V end was cut by 5 bases, the J end by 6 bases, with 13 bases between. The table came from immunoSEQ multiplex PCR; TCRdb's copy has only in-frame clones and leaves some out. The repertoire includes about 260,000 clones, around 80% of them detected once, and over 4% sits in the top ten. The TCR comes from a young man with acute COVID-19. Sequencing used PBMCs or T cells enriched from blood (not recorded which). This chain connects TRBV28 to TRBJ1-1; D may be TRBD1 (6 bases). CDR3 region: CASSERTGPEAFF. CDR3 nucleotide sequence: TGTGCCAGCAGTGAAAGAACAGGGCCTGAAGCTTTCTTT.